This T cell receptor (beta chain) derives from a study of PD-1 blockade in classical Hodgkin lymphoma. Overall study results and limits: Diversity in CD4+ TCRs, unlike that measured in CD8+ TCRs, had risen significantly by C4D1. Reported baseline diversity: healthy donors highest, relapsed/refractory patients lowest. Patients excluded were those beginning nivolumab under 1 year after ASCT. Baseline diversity was lower in partial responders and progressors than complete responders.

Time point denoted: cycle 4 day 1 (C4D1), after less than 7 weeks of nivolumab. Brentuximab vedotin exposure varied among the patients, all of whom had relapsed after autologous stem cell transplantation. Remarks on this clone: Its antigen remains unknown.

Only in-frame clones appear in the TCRdb table, and some are missing; sequencing was by immunoSEQ multiplex PCR. The table has some 86,000 clones, 75% to 95% seen once; the top ten hold roughly 3%. This TCR was recovered from a human donor with classical Hodgkin lymphoma. The source was peripheral blood mononuclear cells (PBMCs), collected before the fourth cycle of nivolumab.

The CDR3 DNA sequence: TGTGCCAGCAGCTCGAGGACTGAAACCTACGAGCAGTACTTC. Protein: CASSSRTETYEQYF. V usage is TRBV27 and J usage is TRBJ2-7; D might be TRBD2 (5 bases). CDR3 length equals 14 residues. The V and J ends lost 6 bases and 2 bases respectively, with 14 bases between them. CDR1 MNHEY and CDR2 SMNVEV come from the germline V gene (reference sequence).